This T cell receptor (beta chain) was identified in a study of OX40 agonist ivuxolimab in advanced cancers. Study summary: Dose-escalation patients had hepatocellular carcinoma, melanoma, renal cell or head and neck cancer. Participants could have had prior anti-PD-1, anti-PD-L1 or anti-CTLA-4 therapy, and more than 35% had some.

Assay: immunoSEQ multiplex PCR; the TCRdb copy retains only in-frame clones and omits some. The data hold more than 75,000 clones, with roughly 84% observed a single time. Study results and caveats: CD4+ and CD8+ blood T cells expanded clonally by week 6 at 0.1 to 3.0 mg/kg.

This clone came up once. Its antigen is still unknown. The CDR3 covers 14 residues. Trimming left V 4 bases short and J 7 bases short, with 14 bases between. Germline CDR1 is MNHNY and CDR2 is SVGAGI (reference sequence). The chain links TRBV6-6 to TRBJ2-1, with a tentative D call TRBD2 (7 bases). This TCR came from an adult with an advanced solid tumor such as melanoma, head and neck, liver or kidney cancer. The sequencing here drew on CD4+ or CD8+ T cells sorted from blood, taken in a trial of the OX40 agonist ivuxolimab. The CDR3, as DNA: TGTGCCAGCAGTTTGGGGGCGGGGGTAAATGAGCAGTTCTTC. Its protein product is CASSLGAGVNEQFF.